The rows below give T cell receptor beta chains drawn from one sample of a study of chemoradiotherapy in HPV16-positive cancers. Profiled with immunoSEQ multiplex PCR; TCRdb holds only in-frame clones, not every one. The table lists approximately 38,000 clones, around three quarters of them singletons. The material was blood, obtained from a patient who underwent chemoradiotherapy. The receptors stem from a human donor with HPV-associated anogenital cancer. The CDR3 runs from the conserved cysteine through the conserved F or W. Fields, in order: D gene, J gene, V gene, clone size, CDR3 protein, CDR3 DNA. The D gene is left open where the match is weak. Clone size is not always given. Where it is, it says once, few, many or a class for expanded clones.

>NA|TRBJ1-4|TRBV11-2|NA
CASSLGRGNEKLFF
TGTGCCAGCAGCTTAGGTCGGGGGAATGAAAAACTGTTTTTT
>TRBD2|TRBJ2-3|TRBV18|NA
CASSPLPAGAPGDTQYF
TGTGCCAGCTCACCACTCCCAGCGGGGGCCCCGGGAGATACGCAGTATTTT
>NA|TRBJ2-3|TRBV6-5|NA
CASSYGHSSTDTQYF
TGTGCCAGCAGTTATGGCCATTCTAGCACAGATACGCAGTATTTT
>NA|TRBJ2-7|TRBV7-2|few
CASSLAGSYEQYF
TGTGCCAGCAGCTTAGCGGGGAGCTACGAGCAGTACTTC
>NA|TRBJ1-6|TRBV23-1|NA
CASSQGQTYGANSPLHF
TGCGCCAGCAGTCAAGGGCAAACCTACGGCGCTAATTCACCCCTCCACTTT
>NA|TRBJ2-7|TRBV28|NA
CASTQDSPTGEQYF
TGTGCCAGCACCCAGGACAGCCCTACGGGGGAGCAGTACTTC
>NA|TRBJ1-4|TRBV19|NA
CASSIGAATNEKLFF
TGTGCCAGTAGTATAGGGGCAGCAACTAATGAAAAACTGTTTTTT
>NA|TRBJ2-7|TRBV10-3|NA
CAITNSASSYEQYF
TGTGCCATCACTAACAGCGCGAGCTCCTACGAGCAGTACTTC
>TRBD2|TRBJ2-7|TRBV7-6|NA
CASSHAGGGDYEQYF
TGTGCCAGCAGCCACGCGGGCGGGGGGGACTACGAGCAGTACTTC
>TRBD1|TRBJ1-3|TRBV6-1|NA
CASRTGGSGNTIYF
TGTGCCAGCAGGACAGGGGGCTCTGGAAACACCATATATTTT
>NA|TRBJ1-1|TRBV11-2|NA
CASSFLGEAFF
TGTGCCAGCAGCTTTTTGGGTGAAGCTTTCTTT
>NA|TRBJ2-2|TRBV7-7|NA
CASSHESVRDTGELFF
TGTGCCAGCAGCCACGAATCCGTGCGGGACACCGGGGAGCTGTTTTTT
>NA|TRBJ1-5|TRBV7-9|NA
CASSFGGGSNQPQHF
TGTGCCAGCAGCTTCGGGGGAGGTAGCAATCAGCCCCAGCATTTT
>TRBD2|TRBJ2-7|TRBV5-1|NA
CASSILAGGGSYEQYF
TGCGCCAGCAGCATCCTAGCGGGGGGCGGTTCCTACGAGCAGTACTTC
>NA|TRBJ2-5|TRBV7-9|NA
CASSFPGETQYF
TGTGCCAGCAGCTTTCCGGGGGAGACCCAGTACTTC
>NA|TRBJ2-7|TRBV10-3|NA
CAISETGDYEQYF
TGTGCCATCAGTGAGACAGGAGACTACGAGCAGTACTTC
>TRBD2|TRBJ2-7|TRBV6-1|NA
CASSPRIAGPYEQYF
TGTGCCAGCAGTCCTCGTATAGCGGGGCCCTACGAGCAGTACTTC
>NA|TRBJ1-1|TRBV2|few
CASSESLHNTEAFF
TGTGCCAGCAGTGAATCTCTTCACAACACTGAAGCTTTCTTT
>NA|TRBJ1-2|TRBV18|once
CASSPPEGVATF
TGTGCCAGCTCACCACCTGAGGGGGTTGCCACCTTC
>TRBD1|TRBJ1-1|TRBV19|NA
CASSIGQGLPEAFF
TGTGCCAGTAGTATAGGACAGGGTTTACCTGAAGCTTTCTTT
>TRBD1|TRBJ1-2|TRBV30|NA
CAWINRQGGYGYTF
TGTGCCTGGATTAACCGACAGGGCGGCTATGGCTACACCTTC
>TRBD2|TRBJ2-2|TRBV5-4|NA
CASSLGSSGIYGELFF
TGTGCCAGCAGCTTGGGGTCTAGCGGGATATACGGGGAGCTGTTTTTT
>TRBD2|TRBJ2-1|TRBV4-1|NA
CASSQVAGEYNEQFF
TGCGCCAGCAGCCAAGTGGCGGGGGAGTACAATGAGCAGTTCTTC
>TRBD2|TRBJ2-1|TRBV5-1|NA
CASSLGGRLAGRGEQFF
TGCGCCAGCAGCTTGGGGGGCCGACTAGCGGGGAGGGGTGAGCAGTTCTTC
>TRBD2|TRBJ2-1|TRBV25-1|NA
CASSEYKGGDNEQFF
TGTGCCAGCAGTGAATATAAGGGAGGGGACAATGAGCAGTTCTTC
>TRBD1|TRBJ1-2|TRBV18|NA
CASASGTGNYGYTF
TGTGCCAGCGCTTCCGGGACAGGGAACTATGGCTACACCTTC
>NA|TRBJ2-5|TRBV18|NA
CASSPRGETQYF
TGTGCCAGCTCACCGCGGGGAGAGACCCAGTACTTC
>NA|TRBJ2-5|TRBV7-2|NA
CASSTRLASETQYF
TGTGCCAGCAGCACTCGGCTAGCCAGCGAGACCCAGTACTTC
>TRBD2|TRBJ2-5|TRBV18|NA
CASSSGNEETQYF
TGTGCCAGCTCTAGCGGGAACGAGGAGACCCAGTACTTC